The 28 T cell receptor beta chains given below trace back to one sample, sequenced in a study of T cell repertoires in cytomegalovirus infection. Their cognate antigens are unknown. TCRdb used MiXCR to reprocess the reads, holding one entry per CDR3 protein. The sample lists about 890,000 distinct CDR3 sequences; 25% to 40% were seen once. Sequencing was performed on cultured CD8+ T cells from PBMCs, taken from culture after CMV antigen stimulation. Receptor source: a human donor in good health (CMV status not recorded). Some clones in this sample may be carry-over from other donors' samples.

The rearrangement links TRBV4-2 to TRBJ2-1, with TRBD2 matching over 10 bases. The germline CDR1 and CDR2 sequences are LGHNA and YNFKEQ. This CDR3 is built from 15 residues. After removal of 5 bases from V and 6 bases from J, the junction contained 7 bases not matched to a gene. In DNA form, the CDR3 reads TGTGCCAGCAGCTCAAGGAGCGGGGGGGCCAATGAGCAGTTCTTC. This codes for CASSSRSGGANEQFF.

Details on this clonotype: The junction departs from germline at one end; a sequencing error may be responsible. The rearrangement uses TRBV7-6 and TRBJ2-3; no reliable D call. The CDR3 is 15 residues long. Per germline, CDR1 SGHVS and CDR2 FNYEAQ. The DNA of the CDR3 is TGTGTCAGCAGCAGGACCTTTAGGGCGAATGATACGCAGTATTTT. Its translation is CVSSRTFRANDTQYF. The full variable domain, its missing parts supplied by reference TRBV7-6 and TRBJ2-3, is GAGVSQSPRYKVTKRGQDVALRCDPISGHVSLYWYRQALGQGPEFLTYFNYEAQQDKSGLPNDRFSAERPEGSISTLTIQRTEQRDSAMYRCVSSRTFRANDTQYFGPGTRLTVL.

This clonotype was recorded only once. The CDR3 loop reads CSVESGMNTEAFF. The CDR3 DNA is TGCAGCGTTGAGTCAGGGATGAACACTGAAGCTTTCTTT. This chain links TRBV29-1 with TRBJ1-1; D is possibly TRBD1 (5 bases). The CDR3 is 13 amino acids. Germline V gene sequence: CDR1 SQVTM, CDR2 ANQGSEA. Between the trimmed V and J ends, which lost 3 bases and 0 bases, there was a span of 8 bases.

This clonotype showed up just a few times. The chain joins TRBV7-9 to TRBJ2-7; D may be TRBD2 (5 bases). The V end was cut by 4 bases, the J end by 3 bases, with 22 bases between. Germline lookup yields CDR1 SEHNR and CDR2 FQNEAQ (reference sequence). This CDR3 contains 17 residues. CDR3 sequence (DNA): TGTGCCAGCAGCTCTAAATCGGCGGGCTTAGCTCACTACGAGCAGTACTTC. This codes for CASSSKSAGLAHYEQYF.

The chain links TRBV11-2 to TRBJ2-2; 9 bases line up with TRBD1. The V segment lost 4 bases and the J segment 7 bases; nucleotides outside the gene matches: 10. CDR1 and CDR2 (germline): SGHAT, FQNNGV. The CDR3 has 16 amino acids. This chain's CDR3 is CASSWWDRVEVGELFF. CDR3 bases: TGTGCCAGCAGCTGGTGGGACAGGGTCGAAGTCGGGGAGCTGTTTTTT.

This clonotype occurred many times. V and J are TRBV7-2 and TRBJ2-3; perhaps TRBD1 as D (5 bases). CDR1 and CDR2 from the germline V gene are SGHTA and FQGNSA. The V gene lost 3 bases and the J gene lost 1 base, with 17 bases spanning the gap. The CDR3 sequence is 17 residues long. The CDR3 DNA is TGTGCCAGCAGCTTCCCCTCGGCTGAAGGGGGCACAGATACGCAGTATTTT. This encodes CASSFPSAEGGTDTQYF.

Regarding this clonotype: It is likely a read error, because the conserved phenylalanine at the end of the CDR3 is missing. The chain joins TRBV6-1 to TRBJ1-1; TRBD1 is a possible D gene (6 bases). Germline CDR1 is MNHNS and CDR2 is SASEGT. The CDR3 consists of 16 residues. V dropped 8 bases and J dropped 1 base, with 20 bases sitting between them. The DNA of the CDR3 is TGTGCCAGCTCAGACAGGCCAAGCCGATGGAACACTGAAGCTTTCTTG. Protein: CASSDRPSRWNTEAFL.

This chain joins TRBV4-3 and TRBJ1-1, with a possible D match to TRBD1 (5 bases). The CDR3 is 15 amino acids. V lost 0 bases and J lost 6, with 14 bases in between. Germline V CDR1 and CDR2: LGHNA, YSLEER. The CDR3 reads CASSQDWGFEAEAFF. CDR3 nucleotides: TGCGCCAGCAGCCAAGATTGGGGGTTTGAGGCTGAAGCTTTCTTT.

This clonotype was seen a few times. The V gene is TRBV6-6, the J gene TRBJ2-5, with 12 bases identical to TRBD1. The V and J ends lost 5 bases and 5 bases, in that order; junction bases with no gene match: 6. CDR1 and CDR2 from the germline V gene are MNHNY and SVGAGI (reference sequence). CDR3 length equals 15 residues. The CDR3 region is CASSAGQGASETQYF. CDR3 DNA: TGTGCCAGCAGTGCGGGACAGGGGGCAAGTGAGACCCAGTACTTC.

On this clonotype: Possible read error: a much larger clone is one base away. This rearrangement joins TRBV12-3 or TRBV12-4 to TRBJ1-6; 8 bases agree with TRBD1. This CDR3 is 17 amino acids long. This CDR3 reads CASNRDRPSENNSPHHF. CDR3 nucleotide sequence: TGTGCCAGCAACCGGGACAGGCCCTCGGAGAATAATTCACCCCACCACTTT.

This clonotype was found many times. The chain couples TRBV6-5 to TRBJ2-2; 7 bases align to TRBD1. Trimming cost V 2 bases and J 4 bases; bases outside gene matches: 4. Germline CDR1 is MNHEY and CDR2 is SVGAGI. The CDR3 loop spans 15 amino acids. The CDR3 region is CASSYVQGTTGELFF. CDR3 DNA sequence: TGTGCCAGCAGTTACGTACAGGGGACCACCGGGGAGCTGTTTTTT.

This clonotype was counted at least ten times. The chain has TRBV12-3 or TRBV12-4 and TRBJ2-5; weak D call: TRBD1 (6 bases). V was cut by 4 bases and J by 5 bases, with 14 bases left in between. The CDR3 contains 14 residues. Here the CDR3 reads CASSSSGAGETQYF. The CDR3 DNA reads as TGTGCCAGCAGTTCCTCAGGGGCCGGGGAGACCCAGTACTTC.

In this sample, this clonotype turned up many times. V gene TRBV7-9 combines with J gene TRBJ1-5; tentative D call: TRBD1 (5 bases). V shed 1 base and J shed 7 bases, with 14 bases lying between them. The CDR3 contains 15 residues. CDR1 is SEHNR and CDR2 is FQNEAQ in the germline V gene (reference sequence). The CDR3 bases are TGTGCCAGCAGCTTAGGGCTCGGCAGGGACCAGCCCCAGCATTTT. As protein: CASSLGLGRDQPQHF.

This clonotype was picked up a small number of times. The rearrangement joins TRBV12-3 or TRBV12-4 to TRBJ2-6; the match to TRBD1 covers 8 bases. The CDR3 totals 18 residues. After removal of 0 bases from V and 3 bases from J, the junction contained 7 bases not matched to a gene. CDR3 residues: CASSLASQGAGGANVLTF. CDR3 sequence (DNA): TGTGCCAGCAGTTTAGCGTCCCAGGGGGCGGGTGGGGCCAACGTCCTGACTTTC.

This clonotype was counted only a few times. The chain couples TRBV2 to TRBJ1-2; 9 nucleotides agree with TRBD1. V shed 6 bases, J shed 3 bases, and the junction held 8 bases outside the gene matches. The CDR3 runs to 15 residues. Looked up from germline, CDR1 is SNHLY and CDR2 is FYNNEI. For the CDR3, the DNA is TGTGCCAGCAGGAACCGGGACAGGGCAGACTATGGCTACACCTTC. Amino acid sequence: CASRNRDRADYGYTF.

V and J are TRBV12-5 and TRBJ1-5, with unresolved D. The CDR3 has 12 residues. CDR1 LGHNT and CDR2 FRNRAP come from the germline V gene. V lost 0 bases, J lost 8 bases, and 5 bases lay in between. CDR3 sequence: CASGLVREPQHF. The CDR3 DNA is TGTGCTAGTGGTTTGGTACGGGAGCCCCAGCATTTT. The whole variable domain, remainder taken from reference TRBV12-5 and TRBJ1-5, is DARVTQTPRHKVTEMGQEVTMRCQPILGHNTVFWYRQTMMQGLELLAYFRNRAPLDDSGMPKDRFSAEMPDATLATLKIQPSEPRDSAVYFCASGLVREPQHFGDGTRLSIL.

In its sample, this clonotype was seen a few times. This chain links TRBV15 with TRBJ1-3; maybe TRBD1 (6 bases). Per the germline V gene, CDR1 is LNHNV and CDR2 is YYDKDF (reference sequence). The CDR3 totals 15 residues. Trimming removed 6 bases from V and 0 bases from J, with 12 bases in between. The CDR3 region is CATSYDRSSGNTIYF. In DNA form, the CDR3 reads TGTGCCACCAGTTACGACAGGAGCTCTGGAAACACCATATATTTT.

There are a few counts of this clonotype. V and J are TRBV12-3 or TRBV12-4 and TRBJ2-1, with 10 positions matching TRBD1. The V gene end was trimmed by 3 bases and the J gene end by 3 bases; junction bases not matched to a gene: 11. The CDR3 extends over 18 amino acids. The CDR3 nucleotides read TGTGCCAGCAGTTTCGGACTCGGGGACAGGGGACTCTACAATGAGCAGTTCTTC. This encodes CASSFGLGDRGLYNEQFF.

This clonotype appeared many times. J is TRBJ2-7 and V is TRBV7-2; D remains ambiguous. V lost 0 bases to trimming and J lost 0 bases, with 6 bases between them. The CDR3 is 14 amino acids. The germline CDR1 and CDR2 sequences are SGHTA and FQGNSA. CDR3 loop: CASSLAGPSYEQYV. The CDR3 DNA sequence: TGTGCCAGCAGCTTAGCCGGGCCCTCCTACGAGCAGTACGTC.

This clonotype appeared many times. CDR3 nucleotide sequence: TGTGCCAGCAGCTTCAGACAGGGGAACTTCGAGCAGTACTTC. This codes for CASSFRQGNFEQYF. V usage is TRBV7-8 and J usage is TRBJ2-7; 8 bases are a match to TRBD1. From germline, CDR1 is SGHVS and CDR2 FQNEAQ. The CDR3 extends over 14 amino acids. With V trimmed by 3 bases and J by 6 bases, 7 bases remained unmatched.

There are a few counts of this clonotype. In DNA, the CDR3 is TGTGCCAGCAGCGGCGGGACGGATTTTTACGAGCAGTACTTC. Encoded protein: CASSGGTDFYEQYF. V gene TRBV6-1 combines with J gene TRBJ2-7; TRBD2 might be the D (6 bases). The V end lost 6 bases, the J end lost 4 bases, and 16 bases lay between the germline ends. CDR3 size: 14 residues. Per the germline V gene, CDR1 is MNHNS and CDR2 is SASEGT.

CDR3 coding DNA: TGTGCCAGCAGCTCCGGGACAGGGATGGCTTTCTTT. Protein: CASSSGTGMAFF. V and J are TRBV7-9 and TRBJ1-1, with 9 bases that match TRBD1. Germline V gene sequence: CDR1 SEHNR, CDR2 FQNEAQ (reference sequence). The CDR3 contains 12 residues. V shed 4 bases and J 11 bases; nucleotides not matched to a gene: 5. The entire variable domain, with the rest obtained from reference TRBV7-9 and TRBJ1-1, is as follows: DTGVSQNPRHKITKRGQNVTFRCDPISEHNRLYWYRQTLGQGPEFLTYFQNEAQLEKSRLLSDRFSAERPKGSFSTLEIQRTEQGDSAMYLCASSSGTGMAFFGQGTRLTVV.

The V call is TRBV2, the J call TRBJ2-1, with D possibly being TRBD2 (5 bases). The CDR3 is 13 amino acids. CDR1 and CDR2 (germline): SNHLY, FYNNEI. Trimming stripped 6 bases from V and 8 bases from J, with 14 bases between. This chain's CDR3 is CASRNREADEQFF. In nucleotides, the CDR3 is TGTGCCAGCAGGAATCGGGAAGCGGATGAGCAGTTCTTC.

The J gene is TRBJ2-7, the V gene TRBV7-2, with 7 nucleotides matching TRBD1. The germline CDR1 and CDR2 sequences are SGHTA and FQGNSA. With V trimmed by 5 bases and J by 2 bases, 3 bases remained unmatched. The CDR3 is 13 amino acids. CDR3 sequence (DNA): TGTGCCAGCAGCAAGGGACAGCCCTACGAGCAGTACGTC. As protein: CASSKGQPYEQYV.

The CDR3 is CASSVGQFFYEQYF. CDR3 nucleotides: TGTGCCAGCAGCGTCGGACAGTTTTTCTACGAGCAGTACTTC. This chain links TRBV7-9 with TRBJ2-7, with D possibly matching TRBD1 (6 bases). From germline, CDR1 is SEHNR and CDR2 FQNEAQ (reference sequence). This CDR3 contains 14 residues. V dropped 5 bases and J dropped 3 bases, with 14 bases sitting between them.

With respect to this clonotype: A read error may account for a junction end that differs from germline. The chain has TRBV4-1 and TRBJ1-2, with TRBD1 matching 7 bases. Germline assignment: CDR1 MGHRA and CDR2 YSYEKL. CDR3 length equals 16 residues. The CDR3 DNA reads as TGCGCCAGCAGCCAATTGGCAACAGGGGATTGGGATGGTTACACCTTC. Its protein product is CASSQLATGDWDGYTF.

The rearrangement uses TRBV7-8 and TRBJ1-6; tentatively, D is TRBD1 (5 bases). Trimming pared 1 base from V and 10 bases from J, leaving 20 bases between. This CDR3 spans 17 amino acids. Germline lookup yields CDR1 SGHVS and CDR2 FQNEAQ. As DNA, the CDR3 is TGTGCCAGCAGCTTAGTGAAGAGTGGGGGGAGACTCTCACCCCTCCACTTT. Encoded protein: CASSLVKSGGRLSPLHF.

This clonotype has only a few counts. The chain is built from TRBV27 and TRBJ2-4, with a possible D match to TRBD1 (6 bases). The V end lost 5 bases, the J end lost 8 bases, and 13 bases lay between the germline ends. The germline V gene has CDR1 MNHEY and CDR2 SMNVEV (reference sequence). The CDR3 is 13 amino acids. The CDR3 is CASSPDRSDIQYF. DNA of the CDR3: TGTGCCAGCAGTCCCGACAGGTCTGACATTCAGTACTTC.